One T cell receptor (beta chain) is described in this entry. Original analysis: Nucleated cell number was recorded as an estimate derived from reference gene primer amplification. Only in-frame clones appear in the TCRdb table, and some are missing; sequencing was by immunoSEQ multiplex PCR. V and J calls and clone size are as listed in that table; D and trimming were resolved from the DNA. The top ten hold around a third of the sample, which has about 34,000 clones, approximately 80% seen once. The entry originates in a study of blood T cell repertoires in COVID-19. Study-wide background: Sites across the United States, Italy and Spain contributed samples from acute and convalescent COVID-19.

CDR1 MDHEN and CDR2 SYDVKM come from the germline V gene. The CDR3 has 15 amino acids. The V and J ends lost 4 bases and 3 bases, in that order; junction bases with no gene match: 6. Material: peripheral blood. This clonotype originated in an older man with acute or convalescent COVID-19. The V gene is TRBV28, the J gene TRBJ2-7, with 10 bases lining up with TRBD2. CDR3 region: CASSSPSGGFYEQYF. The CDR3 DNA is TGTGCCAGCAGTTCACCTAGCGGGGGTTTCTACGAGCAGTACTTC.